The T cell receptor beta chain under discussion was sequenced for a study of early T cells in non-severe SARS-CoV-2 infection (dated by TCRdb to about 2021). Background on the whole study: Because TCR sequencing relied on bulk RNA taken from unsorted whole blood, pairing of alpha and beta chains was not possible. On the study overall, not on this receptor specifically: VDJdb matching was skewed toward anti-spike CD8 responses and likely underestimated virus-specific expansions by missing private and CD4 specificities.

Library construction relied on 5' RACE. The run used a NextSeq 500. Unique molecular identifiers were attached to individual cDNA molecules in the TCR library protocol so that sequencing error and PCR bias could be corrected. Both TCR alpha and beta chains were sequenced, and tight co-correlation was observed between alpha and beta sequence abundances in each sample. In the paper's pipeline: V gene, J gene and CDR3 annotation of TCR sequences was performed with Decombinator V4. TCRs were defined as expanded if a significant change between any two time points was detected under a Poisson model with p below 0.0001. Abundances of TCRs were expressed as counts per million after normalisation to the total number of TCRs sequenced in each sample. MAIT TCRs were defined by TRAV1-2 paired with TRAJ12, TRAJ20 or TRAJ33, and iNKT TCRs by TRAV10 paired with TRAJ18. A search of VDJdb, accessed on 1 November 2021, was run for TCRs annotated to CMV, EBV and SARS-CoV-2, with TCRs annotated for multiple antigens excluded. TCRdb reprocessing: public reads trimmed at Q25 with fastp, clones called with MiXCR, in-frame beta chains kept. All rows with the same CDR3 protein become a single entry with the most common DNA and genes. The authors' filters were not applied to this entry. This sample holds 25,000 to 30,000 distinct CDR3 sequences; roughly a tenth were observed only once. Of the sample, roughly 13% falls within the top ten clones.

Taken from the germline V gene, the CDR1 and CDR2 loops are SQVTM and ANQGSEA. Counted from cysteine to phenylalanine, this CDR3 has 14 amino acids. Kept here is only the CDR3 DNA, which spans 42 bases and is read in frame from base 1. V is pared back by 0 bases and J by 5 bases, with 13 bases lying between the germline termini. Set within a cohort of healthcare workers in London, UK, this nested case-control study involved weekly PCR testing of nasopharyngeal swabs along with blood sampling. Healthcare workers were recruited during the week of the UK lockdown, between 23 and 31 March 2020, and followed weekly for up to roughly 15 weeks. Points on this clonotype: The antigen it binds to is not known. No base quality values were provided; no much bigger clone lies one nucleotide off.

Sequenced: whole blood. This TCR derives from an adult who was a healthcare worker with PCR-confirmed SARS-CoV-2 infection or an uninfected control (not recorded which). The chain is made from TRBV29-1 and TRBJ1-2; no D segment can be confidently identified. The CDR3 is CSVEDRGFLYGYTF. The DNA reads TGCAGCGTTGAAGATCGGGGTTTCTTATATGGCTACACCTTC.